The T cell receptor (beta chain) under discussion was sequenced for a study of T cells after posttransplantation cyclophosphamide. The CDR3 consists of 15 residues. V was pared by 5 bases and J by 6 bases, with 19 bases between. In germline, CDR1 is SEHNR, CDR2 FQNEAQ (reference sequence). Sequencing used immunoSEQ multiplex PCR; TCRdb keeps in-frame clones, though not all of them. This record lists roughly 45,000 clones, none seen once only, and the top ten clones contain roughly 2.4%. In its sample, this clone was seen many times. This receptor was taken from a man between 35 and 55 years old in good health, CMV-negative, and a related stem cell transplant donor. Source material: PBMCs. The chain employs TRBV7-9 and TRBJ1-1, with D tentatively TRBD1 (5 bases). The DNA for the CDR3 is TGTGCCAGCAGCCCCGGTGGAGGGAGGGGCGCTGAAGCTTTCTTT. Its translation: CASSPGGGRGAEAFF.